Listed below are T cell receptor beta chains from one sample, sequenced in a study of Graves' ophthalmopathy and Graves' hyperthyroidism. In TCRdb, the multiplex PCR reads were re-called with MiXCR into one record per CDR3 protein. The sample holds over a million distinct CDR3 sequences, 35% to 45% seen once. The sequencing sample was made of peripheral blood or thyroid tissue (not recorded which). All receptors derive from an adult man with Graves' hyperthyroidism. Both conserved end residues are part of each CDR3. D genes are given only for firm matches. Only part of the rows carry a size: once, few, many, or a class if the clone is expanded.

many,-,TRBJ1-1,TRBV7-8,TGTGCCAGCAGCTTAATATTGGGGCCTATGAACACTGAAGCTTTCTTT,CASSLILGPMNTEAFF
-,-,TRBJ2-2,TRBV30,TGTGCCTGGGGTGGGGACGGGAACACCGGGGAGCTGTTTTTT,CAWGGDGNTGELFF
-,-,TRBJ2-5,TRBV25-1,TGTGCCAGCAGTGAATTCCCGGGGCGGGACCGCGAGACCCAGTACTTC,CASSEFPGRDRETQYF
-,TRBD1,TRBJ1-1,TRBV5-5,TGTGCCAGCAGCTTGGTTGCGGGACAGCGCATATGGAACACTGAAGCTTTCTTT,CASSLVAGQRIWNTEAFF
-,TRBD1,TRBJ1-6,TRBV7-9,TGTGCCAGCAGCCCGGAACAGGGGAGCCATAATTCACCCCTCCACTTT,CASSPEQGSHNSPLHF
few,-,TRBJ1-6,TRBV6-2/TRBV6-3,TGTGCCAGCAGGGAGGTGACCTATAATTCACCCCTCCACTTT,CASREVTYNSPLHF
many,-,TRBJ1-1,TRBV19,TGTGCCAGTAGGCCCCAATCGGGACGACTGAACACTGAAGCTTTCTTT,CASRPQSGRLNTEAFF
-,-,TRBJ1-6,TRBV6-1,TGTGCCAGCAGTCCAAGCTGGTCAGGGGTGACCAATTCACCCCTCCACTTT,CASSPSWSGVTNSPLHF
many,TRBD1,TRBJ1-2,TRBV20-1,TGCAGTGCCCCGGACAGGTCTGACTATGGCTACACCTTC,CSAPDRSDYGYTF
-,TRBD1,TRBJ2-7,TRBV25-1,TGTGCCAGCAGTCCGCCGGGACAGAGGAGGACCGAGCAGTACTTC,CASSPPGQRRTEQYF
few,-,TRBJ2-7,TRBV6-5,TGTGCCAGCAGAAACCAAAGGTACGAGCAGTACTTC,CASRNQRYEQYF
-,-,TRBJ2-2,TRBV2,TGTGCCAGCAGTGATCGCCACACGAACACCGGGGAGCTGTTTTTT,CASSDRHTNTGELFF
-,TRBD1,TRBJ2-7,TRBV5-5,TGTGCCAGCAGACTCCGGGACAGGGGGCCCTACGAGCAGTACTTC,CASRLRDRGPYEQYF
-,-,TRBJ1-2,TRBV29-1,TGCAGCAGTTTCGGAAACTATGGCTACACCTTC,CSSFGNYGYTF
-,TRBD1,TRBJ2-7,TRBV7-2,TGTGCCAGCAGCCAGGACAGGGGGGGCGCGGGTGGCGAGCAGTACTTC,CASSQDRGGAGGEQYF
-,-,TRBJ1-2,TRBV5-4,TGTGCCAGCAGCTTGGCCGCAGAAGGGCCCTATGGCTACACCTTC,CASSLAAEGPYGYTF
-,-,TRBJ1-6,TRBV25-1,TGTGCCAGCAGACCACCCCGGGGTTTCAATTCACCCCTCCACTTT,CASRPPRGFNSPLHF
-,TRBD1,TRBJ2-5,TRBV10-3,TGTGCCATCAGTGAGCAGGGGACAGGGAGTGAAAAAGAGACCCAGTACTTC,CAISEQGTGSEKETQYF
-,-,TRBJ2-7,TRBV11-2,TGTGCCAGCAGCCCCGGCGGGGGCCGAGATTACTACGAGCAGTACTTC,CASSPGGGRDYYEQYF
many,-,TRBJ1-5,TRBV7-6,TGTGCCAGCAGCTTAGTTTTCCCAATACAGGGCCCTAATCAGCCCCAGCATTTT,CASSLVFPIQGPNQPQHF
many,-,TRBJ2-7,TRBV7-9,TGTGCCAGCACCCCGGGAGGAGGGGGCATCCCCTACGAGCAGTACTTC,CASTPGGGGIPYEQYF
-,TRBD2,TRBJ2-5,TRBV6-6,TGTGCCAGCAGTGAATCGGGACTAGCCCAAGGACGAGGGACCCAGTACTTC,CASSESGLAQGRGTQYF
-,TRBD2,TRBJ2-7,TRBV20-1,TGCAGGACTAGCGGGAGCTCCTACGAGCAGTACTTC,CRTSGSSYEQYF
many,-,TRBJ1-5,TRBV7-2,TGTGCCAGCAGCTCGACCCCGGGGGCTAGCAATCAGCCCCAGCATTTT,CASSSTPGASNQPQHF
-,-,TRBJ1-1,TRBV11-2,TGTGCCAGCAGTCTAGGGGTTCTTAGTACCACTGAAGCTTTCTTT,CASSLGVLSTTEAFF
few,-,TRBJ2-5,TRBV2,TGTGCCAGCAGTGATCCCAGGGTTCGAGAGACCCAGTACTTC,CASSDPRVRETQYF
many,TRBD1,TRBJ1-6,TRBV5-1,TGCGCCAGCAGCTTGGTTCAGGGGGGCTCACCCCTCCACTTT,CASSLVQGGSPLHF
many,-,TRBJ2-7,TRBV7-9,TGTGCCAGCAGCCCCAGGGTAACCTACGAGCAGTACTTC,CASSPRVTYEQYF
once,-,TRBJ1-5,TRBV12-3/TRBV12-4,TGTGCCACCAGCCCGGCTCAGCCCCAGCATTTT,CATSPAQPQHF
-,-,TRBJ1-2,TRBV29-1,TGCAGCGTTGCGGTGGGGGTTGGCTACACCTTC,CSVAVGVGYTF
-,TRBD1,TRBJ2-5,TRBV11-2,TGTGCCAGCAGCCCTTCAGGGGGATACCAAGAGACCCAGTACTTC,CASSPSGGYQETQYF
many,-,TRBJ1-5,TRBV2,TGTGCCAGCAGTGAACGGGGGGTAAACAATCAGCCCCAGCATTTT,CASSERGVNNQPQHF